Sequencing of this TCR beta chain was carried out in a study of T cell changes during pregnancy in multiple sclerosis. Clones were sequenced by immunoSEQ multiplex PCR, and TCRdb holds only the in-frame ones, with some missing. The data show under 55,000 clones, about 91% seen once. The origin of this receptor is a female donor with multiple sclerosis, enrolled in a pregnancy study. Sequencing used CD8+ T cells from peripheral blood mononuclear cells, obtained after pregnancy.

CDR3 amino acids: CASSDGTGYVTEAFF. In nucleotides, the CDR3 is TGTGCCAGCAGCGACGGGACAGGGTACGTCACTGAAGCTTTCTTT. The V and J genes are TRBV5-6 and TRBJ1-1; 9 positions agree with TRBD1. Germline CDR1 and CDR2: SGHDT and YYEEEE. The CDR3 is made up of 15 amino acids. The V segment lost 4 bases and the J segment 4 bases; nucleotides outside the gene matches: 8.